A selection of T cell receptor beta chains follows, all from one sample in a study of cytotoxic CD8 clonotypes in ibrutinib-treated CLL. Some clones are missing from TCRdb's copy, which holds only in-frame ones; the method was immunoSEQ multiplex PCR. The sample lists 250,000 or so clones; around three quarters were seen once. The sample consisted of PBMCs, taken after 24 months of ibrutinib treatment. Receptor source: a human donor with chronic lymphocytic leukemia. Each CDR3 is given with its conserved first and last residue. The order of the fields is J gene, V gene, D gene, clone size, CDR3 DNA, CDR3 protein. D genes are given only for firm matches. Some rows have no size entry. The others give once, few or many, or a class for an expanded clone.

TRBJ2-3 TRBV9 NA NA TGTGCCAGCAGCGTAGCGGGGCGGACTAAGACAGATACGCAGTATTTT CASSVAGRTKTDTQYF
TRBJ2-3 TRBV2 TRBD2 NA TGTGCCAGCAGGCCTCTAGCGGGAAGCACAGATACGCAGTATTTT CASRPLAGSTDTQYF
TRBJ2-1 TRBV27 TRBD2 NA TGTGCCAGCACCCCCCTCGCGGGAGAAATGAGGAATGAGCAGTTCTTC CASTPLAGEMRNEQFF
TRBJ2-7 TRBV28 NA few TGTGCCAGCAGCTTGGTTATCTGGGACGGTGCCTACGAGCAGTACTTC CASSLVIWDGAYEQYF
TRBJ1-5 TRBV6-1 NA NA TGTGCCAGCAGTGAACTACTCTCTGGGCCCCAGCATTTT CASSELLSGPQHF
TRBJ2-7 TRBV7-9 NA NA TGTGCCAGCAGCTACGGACTGGGGTCCGAGCAGTACTTC CASSYGLGSEQYF
TRBJ2-7 TRBV18 TRBD1 NA TGTGCCAGCTCACCGCCGGGACAGCTCTACGAGCAGTACTTC CASSPPGQLYEQYF
TRBJ2-7 TRBV4-2 TRBD2 NA TGTGCCAGCAGCCAAGAAGTGGCTAGCGGGAGGGCTCCCTACGAGCAGTACTTC CASSQEVASGRAPYEQYF
TRBJ2-7 TRBV28 NA NA TGTGCCAGCAGTTTATGGTTGGACAGTGGCGAGCAGTACTTC CASSLWLDSGEQYF
TRBJ1-2 TRBV19 TRBD1 NA TGTGCCAGTAGTATCAGGACAGGGGGAAGGAACTGGTTTGGCTACACCTTC CASSIRTGGRNWFGYTF
TRBJ2-1 TRBV19 NA NA TGTGCCACCCTCCCCCCAGGGGCTATCGAGCAGTTCTTC CATLPPGAIEQFF
TRBJ1-5 TRBV2 NA NA TGTGCCAGCAGTGGGGACACGGAGCAGCCCCAGCATTTT CASSGDTEQPQHF
TRBJ1-1 TRBV7-9 NA NA TGTGCCAGCAGCTTAGCTGGGACGGAAGGTGAAGCTTTCTTT CASSLAGTEGEAFF
TRBJ2-3 TRBV7-2 NA NA TGTGCCAGCAGCTTAGTGGGACCCATTTCGGATACGCAGTATTTT CASSLVGPISDTQYF
TRBJ1-5 TRBV11-2 NA few TGTGCCAGCAGTTTCCCAAATCAGCCCCAGCATTTT CASSFPNQPQHF
TRBJ2-7 TRBV28 TRBD2 NA TGTGCCAGCAGCACCCCCAGCGGGACGCACGAGCAGTACTTC CASSTPSGTHEQYF
TRBJ2-7 TRBV15 NA NA TGTGCCACCAGCGGCAGATGGCAGGGGCCTAACGAGCAGTACTTC CATSGRWQGPNEQYF
TRBJ2-1 TRBV30 NA NA TGTGCCTGGAGTGTATACAGTCGCAATGAGCAGTTCTTC CAWSVYSRNEQFF
TRBJ2-1 TRBV28 TRBD2 NA TGTGCCAGCAAGGATAGCGGGATGAACAACGATGAGCAGTTCTTC CASKDSGMNNDEQFF
TRBJ2-3 TRBV29-1 NA NA TGCAGCGTCGCGACTAGGCTCACAGATACGCAGTATTTT CSVATRLTDTQYF
TRBJ2-3 TRBV29-1 TRBD2 few TGCAGCGTTGAGGGTAGCGGGAGCCAGTATTTT CSVEGSGSQYF
TRBJ2-2 TRBV6-6 NA once TGTGCCACCCGGAAGAACACCGGGGAGCTGTTTTTT CATRKNTGELFF
TRBJ2-7 TRBV11-2 NA few TGTGCCAGCAGCGTCCGGGGCCAAGGCTACGAGCAGTACTTC CASSVRGQGYEQYF
TRBJ2-1 TRBV9 NA NA TGTGCCAGCAGCTTCAGGACCGAGGAGCAGTTCTTC CASSFRTEEQFF
TRBJ2-2 TRBV11-2 TRBD1 NA TGTGCCAGCAGCACGGGGCCCGGGACAGGGGGCCACGGGGAGCTGTTTTTT CASSTGPGTGGHGELFF
TRBJ2-4 TRBV27 NA NA TGTGCCAGCAGTTTATCGGACATTCAGTACTTC CASSLSDIQYF
TRBJ2-1 TRBV7-9 TRBD1 NA TGTGCCAGCAGCACAGAGGGTGGCGGGACAGGGGGCTCAAATGAGCAGTTCTTC CASSTEGGGTGGSNEQFF
TRBJ2-6 TRBV6-4 TRBD2 NA TGTGCCAGCAGTTCAGCGGGGGCCCGGGGCTCTGGGGCCAACGTCCTGACTTTC CASSSAGARGSGANVLTF
TRBJ2-1 TRBV7-6 TRBD2 NA TGTGCCAGCAGCTTGAGCGGGAGCGTGAATGAGCAGTTCTTC CASSLSGSVNEQFF
TRBJ1-5 TRBV20-1 NA NA TGCAGTGCTAGGGGGAATCAGCCCCAGCATTTT CSARGNQPQHF
TRBJ1-2 TRBV16 NA NA TGTGCCAGCAGCCAAGGACAGACCTATGGCTACACCTTC CASSQGQTYGYTF
TRBJ2-5 TRBV6-5 NA once TGTGCCAGCGGAGGGACGGGCATGAATACCCAGTACTTC CASGGTGMNTQYF
TRBJ2-5 TRBV5-1 NA NA TGCGCCAGCAGCTCTAGCAGCCAAGAGACCCAGTACTTC CASSSSSQETQYF
TRBJ1-4 TRBV19 NA NA TGTGCCAGTAGTCTAGGGGGTGTTGAAAAACTGTTTTTT CASSLGGVEKLFF
TRBJ2-3 TRBV30 NA NA TGTGCCTGGAGTGTAGGGTCGTCCACAGATACGCAGTATTTT CAWSVGSSTDTQYF
TRBJ2-2 TRBV6-5 NA NA TGTGCCAGCAGTTTAATTCTAAAGGGACCGACCGGGGAGCTGTTTTTT CASSLILKGPTGELFF
TRBJ2-3 TRBV7-9 TRBD2 few TGTGCCAGCAGCTTAGTTCTAGCGGGCACAGATACGCAGTATTTT CASSLVLAGTDTQYF
TRBJ1-5 TRBV19 NA NA TGTGCCAGTGCTACATCGGAGCGACAGCCCCAGCATTTT CASATSERQPQHF
TRBJ1-1 TRBV2 NA few TGTGCCAGCAGTGAAGAGGGGAAAACTGAAGCTTTCTTT CASSEEGKTEAFF
TRBJ2-7 TRBV29-1 NA NA TGCAGCGTCGTCGGACGGTCCTACGAGCAGTACTTC CSVVGRSYEQYF
TRBJ2-1 TRBV4-3 NA once TGCGCCAGCAGCGAGGGACTCGACAATGAGCAGTTCTTC CASSEGLDNEQFF
TRBJ2-7 TRBV4-3 TRBD1 NA TGCGCCAGCAGCCAAGATGAGTCACGACAGGGTCTCTCCTACGAGCAGTACTTC CASSQDESRQGLSYEQYF
TRBJ2-2 TRBV11-3 NA NA TGTGCCAGCAGCTCCGATCCGCAATACGGGGAGCTGTTTTTT CASSSDPQYGELFF
TRBJ1-1 TRBV5-1 NA few TGCGCCAGCAGCTTGGGGACAGACACTGAAGCTTTCTTT CASSLGTDTEAFF
TRBJ1-5 TRBV5-1 NA NA TGCGCCAGCAGCCCATCGCCGAGGGAAGCCCAGCATTTT CASSPSPREAQHF
TRBJ2-1 TRBV6-5 TRBD2 NA TGTGCCAGCAGTTGGGGGACTAGTGTTGAGCAGTTCTTC CASSWGTSVEQFF
TRBJ2-1 TRBV19 NA NA TGTGCCAGTAGTATATTGGCACTTGACAATGAGCAGTTCTTC CASSILALDNEQFF